Each of the 6 T cell receptor beta chains below was sequenced from the same sample in a study of cytomegalovirus exposure and HLA in healthy donors (TCRdb year 2017). The library was generated by the immunoSEQ multiplex PCR assay. For the multiplex PCR, a mixture combining 60 forward primers for TCR Vbeta segments and 13 reverse primers for TCR Jbeta segments was used. Sourced from immuneACCESS, this table was stored by TCRdb with only in-frame sequences that have V and J called. A share of the clones is absent; for the studies checked, an unresolved V gene accounts for under half, and the remainder has no known explanation. The sample table lists 95,000 to 150,000 clones, 76% of them with a count of one. The leading ten clones occupy just under 2% of the sample. Sequences were obtained from PBMCs. Receptors originate from a man aged 50 to 60 in good health and CMV-seronegative.

This clone occurred a few times. The rearrangement links TRBV6-5 to TRBJ1-2; unclear D gene. The CDR3 runs 13 residues. Germline loops: CDR1 MNHEY, CDR2 SVGAGI. V lost 0 bases, J lost 8 bases, and 10 bases lay in between. CDR3 amino acids: CASSYSERSGYTF. The DNA for the CDR3 is TGTGCCAGCAGTTACTCTGAGCGGTCCGGCTACACCTTC.

The V and J genes are TRBV4-2 and TRBJ2-5; D possibly corresponds to TRBD2 (6 bases). The CDR3 length is 16 residues. V dropped 0 bases and J dropped 1 base, with 12 bases sitting between them. Germline V lookup: CDR1 LGHNA, CDR2 YNFKEQ. CDR3 loop: CASSQDGGEFQETQYF. The CDR3 DNA is TGTGCCAGCAGCCAAGATGGCGGGGAATTCCAAGAGACCCAGTACTTC.

The chain carries TRBV19 and TRBJ2-7; TRBD1 aligns across 8 bases. CDR1 LNHDA and CDR2 SQIVND come from the germline V gene (reference sequence). V was pared by 4 bases and J by 4 bases, with 12 bases of the junction left unmatched. This CDR3 is built from 16 residues. CDR3 in amino acids: CASSRGTGYGVYEQYF. The CDR3 bases are TGTGCCAGTAGTAGAGGGACAGGCTATGGGGTTTACGAGCAGTACTTC. Supplemented by reference TRBV19 and TRBJ2-7, the full variable domain reads DGGITQSPKYLFRKEGQNVTLSCEQNLNHDAMYWYRQDPGQGLRLIYYSQIVNDFQKGDIAEGYSVSREKKESFPLTVTSAQKNPTAFYLCASSRGTGYGVYEQYFGPGTRLTVT.

The chain carries TRBV6-5 and TRBJ2-7; TRBD2 matches 9 bases. Trimming cost V 10 bases and J 2 bases; bases outside gene matches: 6. The length of the CDR3 is 13 residues. CDR1 is MNHEY, CDR2 SVGAGI, per germline. CDR3: CATQLAGTYEQYV. The CDR3 nucleotides read TGTGCCACCCAACTAGCGGGTACCTACGAGCAGTACGTC.

The V call is TRBV18, the J call TRBJ2-7; 7 bases are shared with TRBD1. The germline CDR1 and CDR2 sequences are KGHSH and LQKENI. The CDR3 extends over 15 amino acids. After removal of 3 bases from V and 0 bases from J, the junction contained 5 bases not matched to a gene. The CDR3 coding sequence is TGTGCCAGCTCACCGGGACAGCTAGGCTCCTACGAGCAGTACTTC. This encodes CASSPGQLGSYEQYF.

V is TRBV29-1 and J is TRBJ1-1, with 9 bases identical to TRBD1. CDR1 is SQVTM and CDR2 is ANQGSEA in the germline V gene. V shed 7 bases, J shed 6 bases, and the junction held 15 bases outside the gene matches. The CDR3 has 15 residues. Here the CDR3 DNA reads TGCAGCGCTGCCCGGCGGGGACAGGGACTCTCTGAAGCTTTCTTT. Translation gives CSAARRGQGLSEAFF.